This T cell receptor (beta chain) was documented in a study of T cell changes during pregnancy in multiple sclerosis. The assay was immunoSEQ multiplex PCR, and TCRdb's table has in-frame clones only and misses some. The table records some 51,000 clones, about 94% of them present only once. The germline V gene encodes CDR1 SGHDN and CDR2 FVKESK. Unmatched junction bases numbered 8, after V lost 7 bases and J lost 4 bases. The CDR3 totals 15 residues. Sample: CD4+ T cells from peripheral blood mononuclear cells, taken in the first trimester of pregnancy. The clonotype was recovered from a female donor with multiple sclerosis, enrolled in a pregnancy study. The chain joins TRBV14 to TRBJ2-3; 10 nucleotides align to TRBD2. The CDR3 bases are TGTGCCAGCAATAGCGGGGGGCGGCAAGCAGATACGCAGTATTTT. It is translated as CASNSGGRQADTQYF.